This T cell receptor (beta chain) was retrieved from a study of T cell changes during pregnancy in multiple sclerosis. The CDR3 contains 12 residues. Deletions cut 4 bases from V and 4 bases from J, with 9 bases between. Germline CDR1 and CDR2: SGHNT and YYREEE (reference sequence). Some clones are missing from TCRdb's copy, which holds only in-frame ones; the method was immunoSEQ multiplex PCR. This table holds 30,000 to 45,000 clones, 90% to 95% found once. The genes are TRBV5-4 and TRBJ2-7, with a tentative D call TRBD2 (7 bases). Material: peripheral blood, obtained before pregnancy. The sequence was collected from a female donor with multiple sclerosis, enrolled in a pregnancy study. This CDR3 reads CASSRGGYEQYF. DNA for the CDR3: TGTGCCAGCAGCAGGGGGGGGTACGAGCAGTACTTC.